This section outlines one TCR beta chain sequence together with its context. These data originate in a study of CD8 T cells in Susac syndrome. Trimming left V 1 base short and J 5 bases short, with 11 bases between. CDR1 and CDR2 from the germline V gene are GTSNPN and SVGIG (reference sequence). CDR3 length equals 13 residues. The RNA input was roughly 0.45 to 1 ug, and it was reverse transcribed with random hexamers. Via MiXCR, TCRdb re-called the immunoSEQ multiplex PCR reads, giving one row per CDR3 protein. Altogether approximately 190,000 distinct CDR3 sequences are present, under 97% being singletons, with the ten largest covering more than 0.08%.

The chain recombines TRBV30 with TRBJ2-5, with D perhaps matching TRBD1 (5 bases). The sequenced sample consisted of CD4+ T cells from PBMCs. The sequence derives from a human donor with Susac syndrome. CDR3 nucleotide sequence: TGTGCCTGGAGTGGGCAGGGCCTCGAGACCCAGTACTTC. It encodes CAWSGQGLETQYF.